The rows below give T cell receptor beta chains drawn from one sample of a study of CD8 T cells in ankylosing spondylitis. TCRdb analysed the 5' RACE reads with MiXCR anew, one entry per CDR3 protein. This sample yields about 160,000 distinct CDR3 sequences, of which around a tenth are seen a single time; less than 15% belongs to the top ten. The specimen was blood, either unsorted or a sorted T cell fraction (not recorded which). The receptors originated from a female donor with ankylosing spondylitis or in good health (not recorded which). CDR3s include the opening cysteine and the closing phenylalanine or tryptophan. A D gene is named only where the DNA matches it firmly. Some rows mark clone size as missing; the rest say once, few, many or name a class of expanded clone.

j_call d_call clone_size v_call cdr3_aa cdr3_nt
TRBJ2-5 TRBD2 . TRBV5-4 CASSPIGTSELETQYF TGTGCCAGCAGCCCCATCGGGACTAGCGAATTAGAGACCCAGTACTTC
TRBJ2-3 TRBD2 few TRBV11-2 CASSLWGREVDTQYF TGTGCCAGCAGCCTGTGGGGGAGGGAGGTAGATACGCAGTATTTT
TRBJ1-1 TRBD1 few TRBV6-1 CASSPTGLGTEAFF TGTGCCAGCAGTCCGACAGGGCTTGGCACTGAAGCTTTCTTT
TRBJ1-2 . . TRBV30 CAWSDFQETANGYTF TGTGCCTGGAGTGATTTTCAGGAAACGGCCAATGGCTACACCTTC
TRBJ2-2 TRBD2 many TRBV12-3/TRBV12-4 CASSPLGGGTGELFF TGTGCCAGCAGTCCCCTGGGGGGGGGGACCGGGGAGCTGTTTTTT
TRBJ2-2 . few TRBV25-1 CASSETGELFF TGTGCCAGCAGTGAGACCGGGGAGCTGTTTTTT
TRBJ2-1 . many TRBV20-1 CSARNLTSSYNEQFF TGCAGTGCTAGGAACCTAACTAGCTCCTACAATGAGCAGTTCTTC
TRBJ2-1 . . TRBV27 CASSFYASNEQFF TGTGCCAGCAGTTTCTACGCCAGCAATGAGCAGTTCTTC
TRBJ1-1 . few TRBV20-1 CSARDQVGRAEAFF TGCAGTGCTAGAGATCAGGTAGGGAGGGCTGAAGCTTTCTTT
TRBJ2-3 TRBD2 few TRBV20-1 CSAPDFSGRRTDTQYF TGCAGTGCTCCAGATTTTAGCGGGAGGAGGACAGATACGCAGTATTTT
TRBJ1-1 . few TRBV6-1 CASSRQIKRNTEAFF TGTGCCAGCAGCCGACAGATAAAAAGGAACACTGAAGCTTTCTTT
TRBJ1-1 TRBD1 few TRBV6-1 CASRLTGDMNTEAFF TGTGCCAGCAGGCTCACAGGGGACATGAACACTGAAGCTTTCTTT
TRBJ2-1 TRBD1 many TRBV5-6 CASSPYDRGRTNEQFF TGTGCCAGCAGCCCGTACGACAGGGGGCGAACCAATGAGCAGTTCTTC
TRBJ1-5 TRBD1 . TRBV20-1 CSARGTGEIFSNQPQHF TGCAGTGCTAGAGGGACAGGGGAAATCTTTAGCAATCAGCCCCAGCATTTT
TRBJ2-5 . few TRBV7-9 CASSSPETLGRETQYF TGTGCCAGCAGCTCCCCGGAGACGCTGGGTAGGGAGACCCAGTACTTC
TRBJ1-2 . . TRBV27 CASSLLAGSGYTF TGTGCCAGCAGTTTATTGGCAGGGAGCGGCTACACCTTC
TRBJ2-1 TRBD2 . TRBV4-3 CASSQDGTSSYNEQFF TGCGCCAGCAGCCAAGACGGGACTAGCTCCTACAATGAGCAGTTCTTC
TRBJ2-7 . . TRBV11-1 CASSTPDSHYEQYF TGTGCCAGCAGCACCCCCGACAGCCACTACGAGCAGTACTTC
TRBJ2-1 TRBD2 few TRBV6-2/TRBV6-3 CASSPSSGISYNEQFF TGTGCCAGCAGCCCCTCTAGCGGAATCTCCTACAATGAGCAGTTCTTC
TRBJ2-3 TRBD2 many TRBV14 CASSHDPSGLTQYF TGTGCCAGCAGCCATGACCCTAGCGGGCTCACGCAGTATTTT
TRBJ2-7 . few TRBV27 CASSLANRLWEQYF TGTGCCAGCAGCCTTGCGAACAGGCTCTGGGAGCAGTACTTC
TRBJ1-1 TRBD1 many TRBV11-1 CASSNGYGTVPMNTEAFF TGTGCCAGCAGCAACGGATACGGGACAGTTCCGATGAACACTGAAGCTTTCTTT